The clone carrying this TCR beta chain was found once. The antigen remains undetermined. Template input, which was bulk tumor genomic DNA, totaled roughly 590 ng per sample. During surgery, several far-apart biopsies were obtained from every primary tumor. Before undergoing curative surgery, patients had newly diagnosed non-small cell lung cancer that was untreated. Patients newly diagnosed with non-small cell lung cancer and having curative-intent surgery served as donors. The data were obtained in a study of immune heterogeneity within non-small cell lung tumors. Whole-study findings and limits: The study found identical dominant CDR3 beta clonotypes recurring across tumor sites within a patient, alongside site-unique high-frequency clones. Each patient largely had their own distinct set of high-frequency T-cell receptor beta clonotypes.

The germline V and J ends were trimmed by 2 bases and 5 bases, with 9 bases remaining between them. CDR1 is LNHDA and CDR2 is SQIVND in the germline V gene (reference sequence). The CDR3 is 13 residues long. Using 32 V and 13 J primers, multiplex PCR amplified TCR beta CDR3. TCRdb re-called the multiplex PCR reads through MiXCR, storing one row per CDR3 protein. The repertoire holds some 15,000 distinct CDR3 sequences, with about 30% as singletons. Material for sequencing was lung tumor tissue. V usage is TRBV19 and J usage is TRBJ1-1; a possible D gene is TRBD1 (5 bases). The source is a woman in her 50s with non-small cell lung cancer. This chain's CDR3 is CASSIQWGTEAFF. In DNA form, the CDR3 reads TGTGCCAGTAGTATACAGTGGGGGACTGAAGCTTTCTTT.